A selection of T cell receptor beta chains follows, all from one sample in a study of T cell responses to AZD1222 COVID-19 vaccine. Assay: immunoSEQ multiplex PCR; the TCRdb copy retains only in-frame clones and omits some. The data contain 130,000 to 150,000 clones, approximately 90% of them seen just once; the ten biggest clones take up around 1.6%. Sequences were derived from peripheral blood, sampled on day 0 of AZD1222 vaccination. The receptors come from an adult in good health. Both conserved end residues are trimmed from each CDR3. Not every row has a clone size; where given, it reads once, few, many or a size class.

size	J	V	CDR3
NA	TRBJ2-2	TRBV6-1	ASSERAIGTGELF
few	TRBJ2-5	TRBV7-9	ASSSQGGGLQETQY
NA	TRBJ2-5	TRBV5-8	ASSLGFTGKETQY
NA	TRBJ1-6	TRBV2	ASSEAGIGSSYNSPLH
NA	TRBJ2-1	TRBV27	ASSWGGTYNEQF
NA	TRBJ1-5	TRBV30	AWNRGGNQPQH
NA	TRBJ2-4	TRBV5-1	ASSPGTFVNIQY
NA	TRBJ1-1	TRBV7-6	ASSLGVGTEAF
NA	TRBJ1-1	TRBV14	ASSQSSPAAF
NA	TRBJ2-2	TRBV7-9	ASSSRLQNTGELF
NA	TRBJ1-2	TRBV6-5	ASNSDRGPYGYT
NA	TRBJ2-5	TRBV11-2	ASSYGGGASKQETQY
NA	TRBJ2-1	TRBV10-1	ASSESVPSSYNEQF